These 13 T cell receptor beta chains came from one sample sequenced in a study of T cells in Graves' hyperthyroidism and ophthalmopathy. Researchers took RNA transcripts and amplified the TCR beta CDR3 regions from them. Primed by the HTBI set, a first-round RT-PCR was run on the TCR CDR3. TCRdb re-analysed the multiplex PCR reads in MiXCR, keeping a single row per CDR3 protein. Altogether over 500,000 distinct CDR3 sequences are present, about 16% being singletons, with the ten largest covering about 31%. The sample consisted of blood. These receptors originate from a woman in her 30s with Graves' ophthalmopathy.

This clonotype was detected ten times or more. The genes are TRBV7-2 and TRBJ2-3, with 9 bases lining up with TRBD2. Germline CDR1 is SGHTA and CDR2 is FQGNSA. The CDR3 sequence is 15 residues long. V gave up 4 bases and J gave up 2 bases; unmatched junction bases: 4. CDR3 residues: CASSWREGLTDTQYF. CDR3 coding DNA: TGTGCCAGCAGCTGGCGGGAGGGGCTCACAGATACGCAGTATTTT.

This clonotype was observed a few times. The V and J genes are TRBV11-2 and TRBJ1-1, with D possibly TRBD1 on 6 matching bases. This CDR3 is 13 amino acids long. CDR1 is SGHAT, CDR2 FQNNGV, per germline. V shed 1 base and J shed 6 bases, with 9 bases lying between them. CDR3 DNA sequence: TGTGCCAGCAGCTTAGGCCGACAGGCTGAAGCTTTCTTT. Translated: CASSLGRQAEAFF.

As DNA, the CDR3 is TGCGCCAGCAGCCAGGGTGGACTAGGGACTGCCTACGAGCAGTACTTC. Protein sequence: CASSQGGLGTAYEQYF. The V call is TRBV4-3, the J call TRBJ2-7; 7 bases agree with TRBD2. This CDR3 spans 16 amino acids. CDR1 and CDR2 (germline): LGHNA, YSLEER. V lost 3 bases, J lost 2 bases, and 10 bases stayed unmatched.

The gene calls are TRBV24-1 and TRBJ2-5; D gene ambiguous. The CDR3 runs 12 residues. Germline loops: CDR1 KGHDR, CDR2 SFDVKD. V lost 1 base, J lost 5 bases, and 4 bases lay in between. CDR3 sequence (DNA): TGTGCCACCAGTGATTTCAGCGAGACCCAGTACTTC. It translates to CATSDFSETQYF.

Remarks on this clonotype: At one end the junction does not follow the germline gene, possibly because of a read error. CDR3 bases: TGTGCCGGCAGCCGGACAGTGAACACTGAAGCTTTCTTT. Translated, it gives CAGSRTVNTEAFF. The J gene is TRBJ1-1, the V gene TRBV6-1; the D gene is possibly TRBD1 (6 bases). The CDR3 extends over 13 amino acids. Germline V lookup: CDR1 MNHNS, CDR2 SASEGT.

This clonotype occurred a few times. The chain recombines TRBV7-9 with TRBJ2-3, with 7 bases matching TRBD2. This CDR3 has 17 amino acids. CDR1 and CDR2 (germline): SEHNR, FQNEAQ (reference sequence). Trimming took 5 bases from V and 0 from J; bases not matched to a gene: 11. The CDR3 DNA follows: TGTGCCAGCAGCCACGAGGCGGGAGTCCTTAGCACAGATACGCAGTATTTT. This translates into CASSHEAGVLSTDTQYF.

This clonotype was seen more than once but under ten times. This sequence joins TRBV5-1 and TRBJ1-1; unclear D gene. Trimming left V 5 bases short and J 0 bases short, with 11 bases between. Germline V gene lookup returns CDR1 SGHRS and CDR2 YFSETQ. This CDR3 comprises 14 residues. CDR3 region: CASRNTPLNTEAFF. DNA for the CDR3: TGCGCCAGCAGGAACACACCGTTGAACACTGAAGCTTTCTTT.

This clonotype was counted many times. J is TRBJ2-5 and V is TRBV2; 8 nucleotides align to TRBD2. There are 16 residues in the CDR3. J gave up 7 bases and V 3 bases, and 13 bases lay outside the gene matches. The germline CDR1 and CDR2 sequences are SNHLY and FYNNEI. This CDR3 reads CASSESPQSGGGTQYF. The CDR3 DNA reads as TGTGCCAGCAGTGAGTCCCCCCAGAGCGGGGGTGGGACCCAGTACTTC.

This clonotype was recorded many times. The genes are TRBV29-1 and TRBJ1-1, with a possible D match to TRBD1 (5 bases). The ends were cut back, 2 bases at V and 8 bases at J, with 9 bases in the middle. CDR1 SQVTM and CDR2 ANQGSEA come from the germline V gene. CDR3 length: 11 residues. CDR3 in DNA: TGCAGCGTTGAATCCCCAGGGGAAGCTTTCTTT. Its protein product is CSVESPGEAFF.

This clonotype occurred a few times. This sequence joins TRBV9 and TRBJ1-2; D ambiguous. Trimming shortened V by 0 bases and J by 5 bases, and 8 bases separated the two germline ends. The CDR3 length is 13 residues. Germline CDR1 SGDLS, CDR2 YYNGEE. As DNA, the CDR3 is TGTGCCAGCAGCGTAGGGGGTGGATATGGCTACACCTTC. Its translation: CASSVGGGYGYTF.

This chain joins TRBV20-1 and TRBJ2-1, with a tentative D call TRBD2 (5 bases). Trimming shortened V by 3 bases and J by 7 bases, and 22 bases separated the two germline ends. The length of the CDR3 is 16 residues. Germline assignment: CDR1 DFQATT and CDR2 SNEGSKA (reference sequence). This CDR3 is CSARKVEGVLWNEQFF. The CDR3, as DNA: TGCAGTGCTAGGAAAGTCGAGGGAGTACTATGGAATGAGCAGTTCTTC.

This clonotype was counted ten times or more. The chain links TRBV7-2 to TRBJ2-3, with TRBD2 as a possible D gene (6 bases). Germline assignment: CDR1 SGHTA and CDR2 FQGNSA. The CDR3 has 15 residues. V lost 1 base and J lost 1, with 9 bases in between. This chain's CDR3 is CASSLGGGGTDTQYF. CDR3 in DNA: TGTGCCAGCAGCTTAGGGGGCGGGGGCACAGATACGCAGTATTTT.

V usage is TRBV11-2 and J usage is TRBJ2-1; 8 bases are shared with TRBD1. Germline lookup yields CDR1 SGHAT and CDR2 FQNNGV. CDR3 length: 14 amino acids. V was pared by 6 bases and J by 8 bases, with 9 bases of the junction left unmatched. The CDR3 coding sequence is TGTGCCAGCAGGCTGGGGGGACAGGTAGATGAGCAGTTCTTC. This sequence encodes CASRLGGQVDEQFF.